These 28 T cell receptor beta chains share one sample of origin, sequenced in a study of cytomegalovirus exposure and HLA in healthy donors. Assay used: immunoSEQ multiplex PCR; TCRdb lists only in-frame clones, some missing. The table includes 250,000 to 350,000 clones, roughly 88% detected once. Specimen: PBMCs. These receptor sequences come from a woman under 30 in good health and CMV-seronegative.

Here the CDR3 DNA reads TGTGCCAGCAGCCAGTGGACAGAAGAGACCCAGTACTTC. This sequence encodes CASSQWTEETQYF. V gene TRBV11-3 combines with J gene TRBJ2-5; a weak D match, TRBD1 (6 bases). Between the trimmed V and J ends, which lost 5 bases and 3 bases, there was a span of 10 bases. The CDR3 runs 13 residues. The germline gives CDR1 SGHNT, CDR2 YENEEA.

This chain uses TRBV28 with TRBJ2-5; 8 bases agree with TRBD2. CDR1 and CDR2 from the germline V gene are MDHEN and SYDVKM. The CDR3 totals 15 residues. After removal of 1 base from V and 5 bases from J, the junction contained 6 bases not matched to a gene. The DNA of the CDR3 is TGTGCCAGCAGTTTATTCGGGAGGGGGACGGAGACCCAGTACTTC. It is translated as CASSLFGRGTETQYF.

The rearrangement joins TRBV5-1 to TRBJ2-5; 9 bases agree with TRBD1. CDR3 length: 16 amino acids. After removal of 0 bases from V and 7 bases from J, the junction contained 10 bases not matched to a gene. Germline CDR1 reads SGHRS; CDR2 reads YFSETQ. As DNA, the CDR3 is TGCGCCAGCAGCTTGGGACAGGGGGTTCCTCGGGGGACCCAGTACTTC. Amino acid sequence: CASSLGQGVPRGTQYF.

The rearrangement links TRBV9 to TRBJ1-1, with 8 bases lining up with TRBD1. Germline V gives CDR1 SGDLS, CDR2 YYNGEE. The ends lost 2 bases at V and 7 bases at J; junction bases unmatched: 10. The CDR3 spans 15 residues. The CDR3 bases are TGTGCCAGCAGCGTTCAGGACAGGGACCTACATGAAGCTTTCTTT. Protein: CASSVQDRDLHEAFF.

This sequence joins TRBV10-1 and TRBJ1-1; 8 bases align to TRBD1. This CDR3 is 13 amino acids long. The V and J ends lost 3 bases and 6 bases, in that order; junction bases with no gene match: 3. Per germline, CDR1 WNHNN and CDR2 SYGVQD (reference sequence). The CDR3: CASSEGTGAEAFF. CDR3 sequence (DNA): TGCGCCAGCAGTGAAGGGACAGGTGCTGAAGCTTTCTTT.

A few counts support this clone. V is TRBV25-1 and J is TRBJ1-2, with 7 bases lining up with TRBD1. CDR1 and CDR2 from the germline V gene are MGHDK and SYGVNS. The CDR3 contains 12 residues. Trimming took 7 bases from V and 7 from J; bases not matched to a gene: 6. The CDR3 loop is CASTNPGGGYTF. The CDR3 DNA is TGTGCCAGCACCAATCCAGGGGGTGGCTACACCTTC.

The chain couples TRBV5-1 to TRBJ2-7, with 10 bases identical to TRBD1. The CDR3 sequence is 14 residues long. From germline, CDR1 is SGHRS and CDR2 YFSETQ. Trimming took 0 bases from V and 7 from J; bases not matched to a gene: 4. Here the CDR3 reads CASSLGQGAREQYF. The DNA for the CDR3 is TGCGCCAGCAGCTTGGGACAGGGGGCCCGTGAGCAGTACTTC. The full variable domain, rest sourced from reference TRBV5-1 and TRBJ2-7, is KAGVTQTPRYLIKTRGQQVTLSCSPISGHRSVSWYQQTPGQGLQFLFEYFSETQRNKGNFPGRFSGRQFSNSRSEMNVSTLELGDSALYLCASSLGQGAREQYFGPGTRLTVT.

This rearrangement joins TRBV25-1 to TRBJ2-7, with TRBD1 identical over 7 bases. With V trimmed by 11 bases and J by 2 bases, 12 bases remained unmatched. This CDR3 is 14 amino acids long. CDR1 is MGHDK, CDR2 SYGVNS, per germline. CDR3 amino acids: CAVWTGPFTYEQYF. CDR3 DNA sequence: TGTGCCGTGTGGACAGGCCCCTTTACCTACGAGCAGTACTTC.

The rearrangement uses TRBV28 and TRBJ2-3; tentative D call: TRBD2 (5 bases). Trimming removed 6 bases at V and 10 bases at J, with 17 bases between. The CDR3 runs 13 residues. The V gene's germline CDR1 is MDHEN and CDR2 SYDVKM. Here the CDR3 reads CASRPSTGIPQYF. The CDR3 bases are TGTGCCAGCAGACCCAGCACCGGGATCCCGCAGTATTTT.

This rearrangement joins TRBV6-4 to TRBJ2-1; 10 bases line up with TRBD2. Per the germline V gene, CDR1 is MRHNA and CDR2 is SNTAGT. V trimming: 5 bases; J trimming: 9 bases; junction bases outside the gene matches: 13. The CDR3 is made up of 16 amino acids. CDR3 amino acids: CASSSIPGLASSEQFF. The CDR3 DNA reads TGTGCCAGCAGTTCTATTCCGGGACTAGCGTCTAGTGAGCAGTTCTTC.

The rearrangement links TRBV28 to TRBJ1-2; D is unresolved. Deletions cut 8 bases from V and 0 bases from J, with 10 bases between. The CDR3 covers 13 residues. Germline values: CDR1 MDHEN, CDR2 SYDVKM. Here the CDR3 reads CASYGLTNYGYTF. CDR3 DNA sequence: TGTGCCAGCTACGGACTTACTAACTATGGCTACACCTTC.

This rearrangement joins TRBV6-1 to TRBJ1-2; D gene unclear. Trimming left V 1 base short and J 7 bases short, with 10 bases between. Germline CDR1 reads MNHNS; CDR2 reads SASEGT. The CDR3 is 13 amino acids. The CDR3 sequence is CASSEEPRSGYTF. In DNA, the CDR3 is TGTGCCAGCAGTGAAGAACCCCGGAGTGGCTACACCTTC.

V usage is TRBV5-1 and J usage is TRBJ1-2, with 7 nucleotides matching TRBD1. Germline CDR1 reads SGHRS; CDR2 reads YFSETQ. This CDR3 has 14 amino acids. V was clipped by 1 base and J by 3 bases; unmatched bases: 3. CDR3 coding DNA: TGCGCCAGCAGCTTGTCCAGGGGGGACTATGGCTACACCTTC. It specifies CASSLSRGDYGYTF.

The rearrangement joins TRBV6-5 to TRBJ2-7; a possible D gene is TRBD2 (6 bases). V was shortened by 2 bases and J by 0 bases, with 8 bases between the two germline ends. Looked up from germline, CDR1 is MNHEY and CDR2 is SVGAGI. The CDR3 length is 14 residues. Here the CDR3 DNA reads TGTGCCAGCAGTTACGTCGGGAGCTCCTACGAGCAGTACTTC. Encoded protein: CASSYVGSSYEQYF.

V gene TRBV14 combines with J gene TRBJ2-7; possible D gene TRBD2, 5 bases. CDR1 and CDR2 (germline): SGHDN, FVKESK. The CDR3 has 14 residues. V shed 1 base and J shed 2 bases, with 9 bases lying between them. CDR3 amino acids: CASSQGMGAYEQYF. Here the CDR3 DNA reads TGTGCCAGCAGCCAAGGAATGGGAGCCTACGAGCAGTACTTC.

The gene calls are TRBV4-1 and TRBJ2-2; a possible D gene is TRBD2 (5 bases). V lost 0 bases and J 2 bases, leaving 10 bases between the germline ends. This CDR3 is 16 amino acids long. CDR1 and CDR2 from the germline V gene are MGHRA and YSYEKL. In DNA, the CDR3 is TGCGCCAGCAGCCAAGAACCCCCGGGAAACACCGGGGAGCTGTTTTTT. As protein: CASSQEPPGNTGELFF.

The chain employs TRBV5-1 and TRBJ2-7; 10 bases fit TRBD2. The germline V gene encodes CDR1 SGHRS and CDR2 YFSETQ. Trimming took 4 bases from V and 5 from J; bases not matched to a gene: 9. This CDR3 has 15 amino acids. The CDR3 loop reads CASSGSGRYYHEQYF. The CDR3 region has the DNA TGCGCCAGCAGCGGTAGCGGGAGGTACTACCACGAGCAGTACTTC.

This chain connects TRBV27 to TRBJ2-1, with a weak D call TRBD1 (5 bases). This CDR3 is built from 15 residues. Trimming took 2 bases from V and 6 from J, leaving 14 bases between them. Germline V gene lookup returns CDR1 MNHEY and CDR2 SMNVEV (reference sequence). DNA for the CDR3: TGTGCCAGCAGTTTAGCCAGGGTGGGGTCCAATGAGCAGTTCTTC. This gives the protein CASSLARVGSNEQFF.

This clone has just a few counts. The chain carries TRBV27 and TRBJ2-5; 11 nucleotides line up with TRBD1. The V segment lost 3 bases and the J segment 4 bases; nucleotides outside the gene matches: 13. From germline, CDR1 is MNHEY and CDR2 SMNVEV (reference sequence). This CDR3 contains 18 residues. This CDR3 is CASSFGLGTGGGRETQYF. DNA for the CDR3: TGTGCCAGCAGTTTCGGCCTGGGGACAGGGGGAGGGAGAGAGACCCAGTACTTC.

CDR3 protein: CASSFAGERYEQYF. DNA of the CDR3: TGTGCCAGCAGTTTTGCAGGGGAGCGCTACGAGCAGTACTTC. The chain joins TRBV28 to TRBJ2-7; tentative D call: TRBD1 (6 bases). This CDR3 comprises 14 residues. Per the germline V gene, CDR1 is MDHEN and CDR2 is SYDVKM. V lost 3 bases and J lost 3, with 12 bases in between.

This clone turned up a few times. The rearrangement uses TRBV5-1 and TRBJ2-1; D call uncertain. The length of the CDR3 is 14 residues. V lost 4 bases and J 4 bases, leaving 12 bases between the germline ends. Germline CDR1 is SGHRS and CDR2 is YFSETQ. CDR3 amino acids: CASSPAGDYNEQFF. CDR3 coding DNA: TGCGCCAGCAGCCCGGCTGGAGATTACAATGAGCAGTTCTTC.

For the CDR3, the DNA is TGTGCCAGCAGCTTACTAGTCAGGGGACCCTACGAGCAGTACTTC. Its protein is CASSLLVRGPYEQYF. The chain has TRBV7-8 and TRBJ2-7; tentatively, D is TRBD1 (6 bases). Germline V gene lookup returns CDR1 SGHVS and CDR2 FQNEAQ. The CDR3 runs 15 residues. V was shortened by 2 bases and J by 2 bases, with 13 bases between the two germline ends.

V usage is TRBV27 and J usage is TRBJ1-5, with 7 bases aligning to TRBD1. The CDR3 spans 14 residues. The germline CDR1 and CDR2 sequences are MNHEY and SMNVEV (reference sequence). After removal of 6 bases from V and 5 bases from J, the junction contained 7 bases not matched to a gene. The CDR3: CASSPRDRYQPQHF. The CDR3 DNA reads TGTGCCAGCAGCCCGAGGGACAGATATCAGCCCCAGCATTTT.

This chain joins TRBV27 and TRBJ2-2, with TRBD1 as a possible D gene (5 bases). The V gene lost 7 bases and the J gene lost 4 bases, with 10 bases spanning the gap. The CDR3 consists of 13 residues. Germline V gene data show CDR1 as MNHEY and CDR2 as SMNVEV (reference sequence). The chain's CDR3 is CASKAGLTGELFF. In DNA form, the CDR3 reads TGTGCCAGCAAAGCAGGGCTCACCGGGGAGCTGTTTTTT.

Of note for this clone: This sample includes further DNA sequences coding for the same CDR3. J is TRBJ2-5 and V is TRBV28; D perhaps matches TRBD2 (6 bases). Looked up from germline, CDR1 is MDHEN and CDR2 is SYDVKM. The V gene lost 5 bases and the J gene lost 2 bases, with 12 bases spanning the gap. This CDR3 has 14 amino acids. The CDR3 loop reads CASSPGTVQETQYF. The CDR3 DNA sequence: TGTGCCAGCAGTCCCGGGACTGTACAAGAGACCCAGTACTTC.

V usage is TRBV4-2 and J usage is TRBJ1-2; 8 bases map to TRBD1. J was trimmed by 4 bases and V by 4 bases; bases with no gene match: 14. The CDR3 totals 17 residues. The germline V gene has CDR1 LGHNA and CDR2 YNFKEQ. This CDR3 is CASSPDRGRRSGYGYTF. As DNA, the CDR3 is TGTGCCAGCAGCCCCGACAGGGGACGACGCTCGGGCTATGGCTACACCTTC.

The CDR3 reads CASRYAGAFNQPQHF. The CDR3 nucleotides read TGTGCCAGTCGCTACGCGGGCGCATTCAATCAGCCCCAGCATTTT. The chain is built from TRBV28 and TRBJ1-5; unclear D gene. The V gene lost 9 bases and the J gene lost 3 bases, with 18 bases spanning the gap. The CDR3 is 15 residues long. Germline CDR1 is MDHEN and CDR2 is SYDVKM.

The chain carries TRBV7-2 and TRBJ2-7; 11 bases align to TRBD2. CDR3 length: 19 amino acids. The junction had 12 bases not matched to a gene; V was cut back by 2 bases and J by 0 bases. Germline loops: CDR1 SGHTA, CDR2 FQGNSA. As DNA, the CDR3 is TGTGCCAGCAGCTTACCCGGGACTAGCGGCACGTACCTCTCCTACGAGCAGTACTTC. The encoded protein is CASSLPGTSGTYLSYEQYF.